These 17 T cell receptor beta chains originate from one sample sequenced in a study of shared clonotypes between healthy human individuals. Libraries were prepared by immunoSEQ multiplex PCR; TCRdb keeps only in-frame clonotypes and omits some of them. There are approximately 1.5 million clones in the sample; 95% to 99% occur only once, and about 0.42% lies in the top ten. Material for sequencing was naive CD4+ T cells sorted from blood. The subset is: CD45RA+ positively selected. The receptors were gathered from a man aged 25 to 40 in good health.

The J gene is TRBJ2-7, the V gene TRBV27; weak D call: TRBD2 (6 bases). Germline CDR1 is MNHEY and CDR2 is SMNVEV (reference sequence). The germline V and J ends were trimmed by 6 bases and 7 bases, with 22 bases remaining between them. This CDR3 has 15 residues. The CDR3 DNA follows: TGTGCCAGCAGCTCACCTCGGGGGTATTCTGATGAGCAGTACTTC. It codes for CASSSPRGYSDEQYF.

V usage is TRBV6-5 and J usage is TRBJ2-5, with 7 bases fitting TRBD1. J lost 1 base, V lost 9 bases, and 8 bases had no gene match. This CDR3 is built from 14 residues. Germline CDR1 is MNHEY and CDR2 is SVGAGI. CDR3 in amino acids: CASTRDSVQETQYF. CDR3 DNA: TGTGCCAGTACCCGGGACAGCGTCCAAGAGACCCAGTACTTC.

The gene calls are TRBV13 and TRBJ2-7; 7 bases fit TRBD2. V dropped 4 bases and J dropped 2; count of bases not matched to a gene: 11. This CDR3 has 16 amino acids. Germline lookup yields CDR1 PRHDT and CDR2 FYEKMQ (reference sequence). CDR3 coding DNA: TGTGCCAGCAGCTCCGGATTCGGAGCGGGACCCTACGAGCAGTACTTC. It yields the protein CASSSGFGAGPYEQYF.

V and J are TRBV14 and TRBJ1-1; D is perhaps TRBD1 (5 bases). The CDR3 runs 11 residues. The V end was cut by 5 bases, the J end by 4 bases, with 5 bases between. Germline V lookup: CDR1 SGHDN, CDR2 FVKESK. CDR3 residues: CASSGATEAFF. The CDR3 DNA follows: TGTGCCAGCAGCGGGGCCACTGAAGCTTTCTTT.

This chain links TRBV5-4 with TRBJ2-7; no clear D gene. The CDR3 has 14 amino acids. Germline CDR1 and CDR2: SGHNT and YYREEE (reference sequence). V lost 0 bases and J 3 bases, leaving 10 bases between the germline ends. CDR3 bases: TGTGCCAGCAGCTTGGGGGGATGGAACTACGAGCAGTACTTC. It is translated as CASSLGGWNYEQYF.

The V gene is TRBV30, the J gene TRBJ1-3, with D hard to call. The germline V gene has CDR1 GTSNPN and CDR2 SVGIG (reference sequence). V lost 2 bases to trimming and J lost 0 bases, with 5 bases between them. The CDR3 spans 13 residues. CDR3: CAWSTSSGNTIYF. Here the CDR3 DNA reads TGTGCCTGGAGTACAAGCTCTGGAAACACCATATATTTT. The complete variable domain, with remaining parts taken from reference TRBV30 and TRBJ1-3, reads SQTIHQWPATLVQPVGSPLSLECTVEGTSNPNLYWYRQAAGRGLQLLFYSVGIGQISSEVPQNLSASRPQDRQFILSSKKLLLSDSGFYLCAWSTSSGNTIYFGEGSWLTVV.

The genes are TRBV25-1 and TRBJ1-1; possibly TRBD1 for D (6 bases). V was clipped by 8 bases and J by 2 bases, with 12 bases between them. Germline CDR1 and CDR2: MGHDK and SYGVNS. CDR3 size: 13 residues. CDR3 loop: CASSDRINTEAFF. The CDR3 DNA sequence: TGTGCCAGCTCAGACAGGATAAACACTGAAGCTTTCTTT.

The chain couples TRBV2 to TRBJ2-5; 10 bases agree with TRBD2. The CDR3 has 14 amino acids. J lost 4 bases, V lost 6 bases, and 5 bases had no gene match. Germline values: CDR1 SNHLY, CDR2 FYNNEI. The CDR3: CASRFRLAGETQYF. CDR3 coding DNA: TGTGCCAGCAGGTTTCGACTAGCGGGAGAGACCCAGTACTTC.

The chain uses TRBV6-1 and TRBJ1-3; D unresolved. Looked up from germline, CDR1 is MNHNS and CDR2 is SASEGT. CDR3 length: 15 amino acids. Trimming removed 6 bases at V and 2 bases at J, with 14 bases between. Written as DNA, the CDR3 is TGTGCCAGCAGCGGTGGGTTGAGTGCTGGAAACACCATATATTTT. As protein: CASSGGLSAGNTIYF.

The V gene is TRBV29-1, the J gene TRBJ2-7; 7 positions match TRBD2. CDR1 is SQVTM and CDR2 is ANQGSEA in the germline V gene. After removal of 7 bases from V and 5 bases from J, the junction contained 17 bases not matched to a gene. The CDR3 runs 15 residues. CDR3 sequence (DNA): TGCAGCGCCCTGAGGGGTGGGAGGGTATTCCACGAGCAGTACTTC. As protein: CSALRGGRVFHEQYF.

This chain connects TRBV9 to TRBJ2-7; D possibly corresponds to TRBD2 (6 bases). V lost 2 bases and J 2 bases, leaving 20 bases between the germline ends. CDR1 and CDR2 (germline): SGDLS, YYNGEE. The CDR3 covers 17 residues. The CDR3 loop reads CASSVGGEVGATYEQYF. CDR3 in DNA: TGTGCCAGCAGCGTCGGAGGGGAGGTGGGAGCCACCTACGAGCAGTACTTC.

The chain employs TRBV2 and TRBJ2-7; 8 nucleotides line up with TRBD1. The trim removed 6 bases at V and 4 bases at J, leaving 5 bases unmatched. The germline gives CDR1 SNHLY, CDR2 FYNNEI. The CDR3 runs 13 residues. The CDR3 region has the DNA TGTGCCAGCAGCAGGACAGGGATTTACGAGCAGTACTTC. It is translated as CASSRTGIYEQYF.

The rearrangement links TRBV5-4 to TRBJ2-3; weak D call: TRBD2 (5 bases). Trimming removed 3 bases at V and 3 bases at J, with 14 bases between. Germline lookup yields CDR1 SGHNT and CDR2 YYREEE (reference sequence). The CDR3 runs 15 residues. CDR3 amino acids: CASSSQTTGTDTQYF. CDR3 nucleotide sequence: TGTGCCAGCAGCTCTCAGACTACGGGAACAGATACGCAGTATTTT. The complete variable domain, with remaining parts taken from reference TRBV5-4 and TRBJ2-3, reads ETGVTQSPTHLIKTRGQQVTLRCSSQSGHNTVSWYQQALGQGPQFIFQYYREEENGRGNFPPRFSGLQFPNYSSELNVNALELDDSALYLCASSSQTTGTDTQYFGPGTRLTVL.

As for this clone: The sample carries other DNA sequences with the same CDR3. The V gene is TRBV2, the J gene TRBJ2-7; 7 bases agree with TRBD1. V shed 6 bases and J 0 bases; nucleotides not matched to a gene: 5. The CDR3 runs to 14 residues. Germline V gene data show CDR1 as SNHLY and CDR2 as FYNNEI. CDR3 amino acids: CASRRRDSSYEQYF. CDR3 bases: TGTGCCAGCAGGAGAAGGGACAGCTCCTACGAGCAGTACTTC.

V gene TRBV7-2 combines with J gene TRBJ2-1, with 14 nucleotides matching TRBD2. CDR1 and CDR2 (germline): SGHTA, FQGNSA. The CDR3 extends over 18 amino acids. V shed 4 bases and J 3 bases; nucleotides not matched to a gene: 8. The CDR3 sequence is CASSSRGTSGSVYNEQFF. Here the CDR3 DNA reads TGTGCCAGCAGCTCAAGAGGGACTAGCGGGAGTGTCTACAATGAGCAGTTCTTC.

This clone was recorded once. The rearrangement uses TRBV28 and TRBJ2-1; no definite D call. There are 13 residues in the CDR3. Germline V gives CDR1 MDHEN, CDR2 SYDVKM. Trimming pared 4 bases from V and 8 bases from J, leaving 12 bases between. The CDR3 spells CASSSLGLHEQFF. In DNA, the CDR3 is TGTGCCAGCAGTTCTTTGGGTTTACATGAGCAGTTCTTC. The variable domain in full, completed from reference TRBV28 and TRBJ2-1, reads DVKVTQSSRYLVKRTGEKVFLECVQDMDHENMFWYRQDPGLGLRLIYFSYDVKMKEKGDIPEGYSVSREKKERFSLILESASTNQTSMYLCASSSLGLHEQFFGPGTRLTVL.

The rearrangement joins TRBV19 to TRBJ2-2, with TRBD1 matching 10 bases. Looked up from germline, CDR1 is LNHDA and CDR2 is SQIVND (reference sequence). The CDR3 consists of 14 residues. The ends lost 5 bases at V and 5 bases at J; junction bases unmatched: 2. The CDR3 DNA sequence: TGTGCCAGTAGTGGGACAGGGGTAACCGGGGAGCTGTTTTTT. Translating it yields CASSGTGVTGELFF.